This T cell receptor beta chain was observed in a study of T cell changes during pregnancy in multiple sclerosis (dated 2019 in TCRdb). A note on the overall study: The study looked at changes in the T cell repertoire across pregnancy in women with multiple sclerosis.

Comments on this clone: Its antigen is unknown. No base quality information exists; no much larger clone differs at one position.

Ends trimmed: V by 2 bases, J by 4 bases; bases unmatched to a gene: 6. Inclusive of the bounding cysteine and phenylalanine, the CDR3 is 16 residues long. The CDR3 DNA has 48 bases and is translated from base 1. From the germline V gene, CDR1 is MNHEY and CDR2 is SVGAGI. The library was generated by the immunoSEQ multiplex PCR assay. Entries here come from immuneACCESS through TCRdb and include only in-frame sequences with V and J called. Some clones fail to appear in such tables; in the studies checked, an unresolved V gene covers under half of the shortfall, and the cause of the remainder is unknown. The sample table contains over 35,000 clones; only one count was recorded for roughly nine tenths of them. The ten largest clones represent 0.5% to 0.65% of the sample.

This sequence was found in a female donor with multiple sclerosis, enrolled in a pregnancy study. This specimen was CD4+ T cells from peripheral blood mononuclear cells, taken in the first trimester of pregnancy. This chain joins TRBV6-5 to TRBJ1-1; 11 bases in the junction line up with TRBD1. In nucleotide form, the sequence is TGTGCCAGCAGTTACGGGACAGGGGGATTTGGCACTGAAGCTTTCTTT. The translation is CASSYGTGGFGTEAFF.